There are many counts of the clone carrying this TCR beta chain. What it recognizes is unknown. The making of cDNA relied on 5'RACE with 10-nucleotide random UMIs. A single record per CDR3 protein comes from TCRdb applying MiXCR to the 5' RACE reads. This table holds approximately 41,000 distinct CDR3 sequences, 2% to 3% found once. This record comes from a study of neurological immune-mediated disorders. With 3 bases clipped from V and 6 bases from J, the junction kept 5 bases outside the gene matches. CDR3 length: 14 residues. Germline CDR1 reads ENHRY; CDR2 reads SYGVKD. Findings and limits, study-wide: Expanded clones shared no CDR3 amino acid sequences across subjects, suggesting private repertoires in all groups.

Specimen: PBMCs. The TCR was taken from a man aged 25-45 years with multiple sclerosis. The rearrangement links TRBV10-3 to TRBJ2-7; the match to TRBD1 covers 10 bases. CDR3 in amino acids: CAISEGTGASEQYF. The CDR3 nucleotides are TGTGCCATCAGTGAAGGGACAGGGGCTTCCGAGCAGTACTTC.